This passage covers 27 T cell receptor beta chains from one sample sequenced in a study of T cells after yellow fever vaccination. TCRdb independently ran MiXCR on the 5' RACE reads; one entry per CDR3 protein. The sample holds about 120,000 distinct CDR3 sequences, 7.5% to 10% seen once. This specimen consisted of CD8+ T cells sorted from PBMCs, obtained on the day of the yellow fever booster vaccination. These receptors were obtained from a man younger than 30 who received the YFV17D yellow fever vaccine.

The V call is TRBV29-1, the J call TRBJ2-1; 7 bases are shared with TRBD1. Germline V gene lookup returns CDR1 SQVTM and CDR2 ANQGSEA. CDR3 length equals 15 residues. Unmatched junction bases numbered 6, after V lost 0 bases and J lost 4 bases. CDR3 region: CSVEDPRGSYNEQFF. The DNA of the CDR3 is TGCAGCGTTGAAGACCCCAGGGGGTCTTACAATGAGCAGTTCTTC.

CDR3 sequence: CSVETDNYGYTF. CDR3 DNA: TGCAGCGTAGAGACAGATAACTATGGCTACACCTTC. V usage is TRBV29-1 and J usage is TRBJ1-2; perhaps TRBD1 as D (5 bases). Deletions cut 6 bases from V and 1 base from J, with 9 bases between. Looked up from germline, CDR1 is SQVTM and CDR2 is ANQGSEA. The CDR3 consists of 12 residues.

This clonotype has a handful of counts. This chain connects TRBV5-1 to TRBJ2-1; 7 nucleotides match TRBD2. Unmatched junction bases numbered 3, after V lost 0 bases and J lost 0 bases. Germline assignment: CDR1 SGHRS and CDR2 YFSETQ. This CDR3 contains 16 residues. CDR3 residues: CASSLAGTTSYNEQFF. The CDR3, as DNA: TGCGCCAGCAGCTTGGCTGGGACTACCTCCTACAATGAGCAGTTCTTC.

The chain couples TRBV4-3 to TRBJ2-7; perhaps TRBD1 as D (6 bases). In germline, CDR1 is LGHNA, CDR2 YSLEER. The V end lost 7 bases, the J end lost 7 bases, and 17 bases lay between the germline ends. This CDR3 is 13 amino acids long. The CDR3 spells CASNPSRDTEQYV. CDR3 bases: TGCGCCAGCAACCCCAGCCGGGACACTGAGCAGTACGTC.

This clonotype came up a few times. The chain uses TRBV10-3 and TRBJ2-7; 7 bases agree with TRBD2. Per the germline V gene, CDR1 is ENHRY and CDR2 is SYGVKD. The CDR3 runs to 15 residues. V lost 6 bases and J lost 3; bases outside the gene matches: 11. The CDR3 nucleotides are TGTGCCATCAGCCAGTCTAGCGGCTTGCTCTACGAGCAGTACTTC. Its protein is CAISQSSGLLYEQYF.

CDR3 residues: CASSYRPRDRGTQYF. The CDR3 nucleotides are TGTGCCAGCAGCTACCGACCCCGGGACAGGGGAACCCAGTACTTC. The chain links TRBV7-7 to TRBJ2-5, with 10 positions matching TRBD1. This CDR3 is 15 amino acids long. The germline CDR1 and CDR2 sequences are SSHAT and FNYEAQ (reference sequence). V was pared by 4 bases and J by 8 bases, with 10 bases of the junction left unmatched.

Many counts were recorded for this clonotype. The rearrangement links TRBV12-3 or TRBV12-4 to TRBJ2-3; the D gene is possibly TRBD1 (5 bases). The CDR3 length is 17 residues. With 0 bases removed from V and 5 bases from J, the gap between germline ends came to 18 bases. The DNA for the CDR3 is TGTGCCAGCAGTTTAGCGCGTGGGGCCACGTCAGTAGATACGCAGTATTTT. Encoded protein: CASSLARGATSVDTQYF.

The table lists this clonotype with a few counts. The gene calls are TRBV9 and TRBJ1-1; D call uncertain. The CDR3 loop spans 13 amino acids. V lost 4 bases to trimming and J lost 5 bases, with 12 bases between them. The germline V gene has CDR1 SGDLS and CDR2 YYNGEE. The CDR3 coding sequence is TGTGCCAGCAGCTGGGCCCCGGGGACTGAAGCTTTCTTT. It specifies CASSWAPGTEAFF. The full variable domain, rest sourced from reference TRBV9 and TRBJ1-1, is DSGVTQTPKHLITATGQRVTLRCSPRSGDLSVYWYQQSLDQGLQFLIQYYNGEERAKGNILERFSAQQFPDLHSELNLSSLELGDSALYFCASSWAPGTEAFFGQGTRLTVV.

This clonotype occurred a few times. This chain uses TRBV7-9 with TRBJ2-1; D ambiguous. The CDR3 runs 15 residues. From germline, CDR1 is SEHNR and CDR2 FQNEAQ (reference sequence). V lost 6 bases, J lost 0 bases, and 12 bases lay in between. In DNA form, the CDR3 reads TGTGCCAGCAGTTCCGACGGTGTCTCCTACAATGAGCAGTTCTTC. This translates into CASSSDGVSYNEQFF.

The rearrangement links TRBV9 to TRBJ2-3; 8 bases align to TRBD2. Germline trimming cut 4 bases from V and 2 bases from J; bases unmatched to any gene: 9. Germline loops: CDR1 SGDLS, CDR2 YYNGEE. This CDR3 comprises 16 residues. In nucleotides, the CDR3 is TGTGCCAGCAGCCAAGGAGCGGGGGTGATCACAGATACGCAGTATTTT. It translates to CASSQGAGVITDTQYF.

This clonotype was counted only a few times. The V call is TRBV5-6, the J call TRBJ2-1; the match to TRBD2 covers 10 bases. Per germline, CDR1 SGHDT and CDR2 YYEEEE. This CDR3 comprises 17 residues. V was pared by 0 bases and J by 6 bases, with 9 bases of the junction left unmatched. The CDR3 DNA follows: TGTGCCAGCAGCTTGGGCTCCCTAGCGGGGGACCCCAATGAGCAGTTCTTC. Its translation: CASSLGSLAGDPNEQFF.

This clonotype was counted only a few times. The CDR3 region is CASSNRLGSMNTEAFF. The DNA of the CDR3 is TGTGCCAGCAGCAATCGATTGGGATCAATGAACACTGAAGCTTTCTTT. V gene TRBV5-6 combines with J gene TRBJ1-1; D not certain. CDR3 length: 16 amino acids. V lost 4 bases to trimming and J lost 0 bases, with 16 bases between them. From germline, CDR1 is SGHDT and CDR2 YYEEEE.

This clonotype appeared a few times. The chain links TRBV6-2 or TRBV6-3 to TRBJ2-3, with 8 bases that match TRBD2. V shed 2 bases, J shed 3 bases, and the junction held 10 bases outside the gene matches. The CDR3 spans 17 residues. Germline CDR1 MNHEY, CDR2 SVGEGT. The chain's CDR3 is CASSYVLGKRGTDTQYF. CDR3 in DNA: TGTGCCAGCAGTTACGTCCTAGGGAAGCGGGGGACAGATACGCAGTATTTT.

This chain uses TRBV6-5 with TRBJ2-1, with D unclear. This CDR3 has 13 residues. Trimming left V 0 bases short and J 6 bases short, with 6 bases between. The V gene's germline CDR1 is MNHEY and CDR2 SVGAGI. Here the CDR3 DNA reads TGTGCCAGCAGTTACTCGATGCGCAATGAGCAGTTCTTC. Translated: CASSYSMRNEQFF.

This clonotype has only a few counts. The chain joins TRBV24-1 to TRBJ1-6; D might be TRBD1 (6 bases). Between the trimmed V and J ends, which lost 6 bases and 10 bases, there was a span of 12 bases. The CDR3 has 13 amino acids. Germline CDR1 KGHDR, CDR2 SFDVKD. This CDR3 is CATSPGGGSPLHF. The CDR3 nucleotides are TGTGCCACCAGTCCTGGAGGGGGATCACCCCTCCACTTT.

This clonotype is medium-sized in the sample. The genes are TRBV6-4 and TRBJ2-3; TRBD2 matches 8 bases. CDR3 length equals 15 residues. With V trimmed by 3 bases and J by 1 base, 3 bases remained unmatched. The germline V gene encodes CDR1 MRHNA and CDR2 SNTAGT. The CDR3 sequence is CASSEGSGGTDTQYF. The CDR3 coding sequence is TGTGCCAGCAGTGAGGGTAGCGGGGGCACAGATACGCAGTATTTT.

This clonotype was recorded at least ten times. The rearrangement uses TRBV29-1 and TRBJ2-2, with 8 bases matching TRBD1. Germline assignment: CDR1 SQVTM and CDR2 ANQGSEA. V lost 7 bases and J lost 5; bases outside the gene matches: 6. This CDR3 region has 13 residues. CDR3 region: CSGQTGDTGELFF. In nucleotides, the CDR3 is TGCAGCGGCCAGACAGGGGATACCGGGGAGCTGTTTTTT.

This clonotype showed up just a few times. This chain uses TRBV18 with TRBJ1-2; no definite D call. The CDR3 runs to 16 residues. V lost 4 bases to trimming and J lost 1 base, with 16 bases between them. The germline V gene has CDR1 KGHSH and CDR2 LQKENI. The DNA of the CDR3 is TGTGCCAGCTCACTGATTGCCCGGGGTAATAACTATGGCTACACCTTC. Its protein is CASSLIARGNNYGYTF.

In its sample, this clonotype was seen a few times. The chain joins TRBV10-1 to TRBJ2-3; 9 positions match TRBD2. The CDR3 consists of 16 residues. V lost 0 bases to trimming and J lost 2 bases; unmatched junction nucleotides: 3. Germline V gene lookup returns CDR1 WNHNN and CDR2 SYGVQD (reference sequence). The CDR3 loop is CASSESLAGHTDTQYF. CDR3 DNA: TGCGCCAGCAGTGAGTCCCTAGCGGGGCACACAGATACGCAGTATTTT.

This clonotype occurred a few times. The rearrangement joins TRBV7-3 to TRBJ1-2; weak D call: TRBD1 (5 bases). The CDR3 contains 16 residues. Deletions cut 5 bases from V and 4 bases from J, with 20 bases between. CDR1 is SGHTA, CDR2 FQGTGA, per germline. The CDR3 is CASSPTTRRAVYGYTF. For the CDR3, the DNA is TGTGCCAGCAGCCCGACGACTCGCAGGGCTGTCTATGGCTACACCTTC. The full variable domain, with the rest looked up from reference TRBV7-3 and TRBJ1-2, is GAGVSQTPSNKVTEKGKYVELRCDPISGHTALYWYRQSLGQGPEFLIYFQGTGAADDSGLPNDRFFAVRPEGSVSTLKIQRTERGDSAVYLCASSPTTRRAVYGYTFGSGTRLTVV.

This clonotype was recorded many times. CDR3 in DNA: TGTGCCAGCAGCTTCGAGGGGTTTAGTGAGCAGTTCTTC. This encodes CASSFEGFSEQFF. The gene calls are TRBV7-8 and TRBJ2-1, with D perhaps assigned TRBD1 or TRBD2 (5 bases each). Per germline, CDR1 SGHVS and CDR2 FQNEAQ. The CDR3 loop spans 13 amino acids. Trimming cost V 3 bases and J 9 bases, with 12 bases left between them. The variable domain in full, with the rest retrieved from reference TRBV7-8 and TRBJ2-1, is GAGVSQSPRYKVAKRGQDVALRCDPISGHVSLFWYQQALGQGPEFLTYFQNEAQLDKSGLPSDRFFAERPEGSVSTLKIQRTQQEDSAVYLCASSFEGFSEQFFGPGTRLTVL.

This clonotype was found a few times. J is TRBJ1-4 and V is TRBV4-2; 10 bases map to TRBD1. The CDR3 runs 17 residues. Trimming took 4 bases from V and 4 from J; bases not matched to a gene: 9. Germline V lookup: CDR1 LGHNA, CDR2 YNFKEQ. CDR3 sequence (DNA): TGTGCCAGCAGCCCACGGACAGGGGGGGCTATTAATGAAAAACTGTTTTTT. As protein: CASSPRTGGAINEKLFF.

For the CDR3, the DNA is TGTGCCAGCAGTTACTTGAACACTGAAGCTTTCTTT. It encodes CASSYLNTEAFF. The rearrangement joins TRBV6-2 or TRBV6-3 to TRBJ1-1; D unclear. V was shortened by 1 base and J by 0 bases, with 0 bases between the two germline ends. Germline V lookup: CDR1 MNHEY, CDR2 SVGEGT. This CDR3 region has 12 residues.

The chain links TRBV6-5 to TRBJ1-2; D ambiguous. Germline V lookup: CDR1 MNHEY, CDR2 SVGAGI. V was cut by 2 bases and J by 0 bases, with 19 bases left in between. This CDR3 has 18 residues. CDR3 sequence: CASSYANPVEPSNYGYTF. The CDR3 region has the DNA TGTGCCAGCAGTTACGCGAACCCGGTCGAACCTTCTAACTATGGCTACACCTTC.

This clonotype was seen many times. The chain links TRBV12-3 or TRBV12-4 to TRBJ2-1; 8 bases match TRBD1. The CDR3 sequence is 15 residues long. V lost 3 bases, J lost 4 bases, and 5 bases stayed unmatched. CDR3 bases: TGTGCCAGCAGTTTGGGGACAGGTCCTTACAATGAGCAGTTCTTC. Amino acid sequence: CASSLGTGPYNEQFF.

Only a few counts were recorded for this clonotype. The gene calls are TRBV6-4 and TRBJ2-3, with 7 bases that match TRBD2. The CDR3 contains 14 residues. From germline, CDR1 is MRHNA and CDR2 SNTAGT. The trim removed 6 bases at V and 1 base at J, leaving 4 bases unmatched. The CDR3 sequence: CASRLSGGTDTQYF. The CDR3 DNA reads TGTGCCAGCAGGCTAAGCGGGGGCACAGATACGCAGTATTTT.

This chain links TRBV11-2 with TRBJ2-5; TRBD2 might be the D (6 bases). Germline loops: CDR1 SGHAT, CDR2 FQNNGV. This CDR3 comprises 14 residues. Trimming took off 1 base at V and 6 bases at J, with 12 bases between the two ends. CDR3 amino acids: CASSLVRGKQTQYF. DNA of the CDR3: TGTGCCAGCAGCTTAGTACGGGGGAAGCAGACCCAGTACTTC. The entire variable domain, with the rest obtained from reference TRBV11-2 and TRBJ2-5, is as follows: EAGVAQSPRYKIIEKRQSVAFWCNPISGHATLYWYQQILGQGPKLLIQFQNNGVVDDSQLPKDRFSAERLKGVDSTLKIQPAKLEDSAVYLCASSLVRGKQTQYFGPGTRLLVL.